Following are 2 T cell receptor beta chains from one sample sequenced in a study of cytomegalovirus exposure and HLA in healthy donors. It was with 60 Vbeta and 13 Jbeta primers that the PCR ran. Clones were sequenced by immunoSEQ multiplex PCR, and TCRdb holds only the in-frame ones, with some missing. The profile shows a few hundred thousand clones, about 74% of them singletons. The sequenced sample was PBMCs. All receptors come from a woman under 40 in good health and CMV-seronegative.

The CDR3 loop is CSVVDPGKTEAFF. In DNA, the CDR3 is TGCAGCGTAGTAGACCCAGGGAAAACTGAAGCTTTCTTT. The chain links TRBV29-1 to TRBJ1-1; tentatively, D is TRBD1 (5 bases). CDR3 length: 13 residues. Germline V gives CDR1 SQVTM, CDR2 ANQGSEA. The ends were cut back, 6 bases at V and 5 bases at J, with 16 bases in the middle.

The chain recombines TRBV11-2 with TRBJ1-1; 7 positions match TRBD1. The trim removed 1 base at V and 5 bases at J, leaving 10 bases unmatched. CDR3 length equals 16 residues. The germline V gene encodes CDR1 SGHAT and CDR2 FQNNGV. CDR3 bases: TGTGCCAGCAGCTTAGGTCGCTCAGGGGGGAGGACTGAAGCTTTCTTT. Translating it yields CASSLGRSGGRTEAFF.